This T cell receptor (beta chain) was captured by sequencing in a study of early T cells in non-severe SARS-CoV-2 infection. For the study at large: Chains from this unsorted whole-blood bulk RNA could not be paired.

As concerns this clonotype: The antigen is not known. One junction end disagrees with the germline gene, perhaps due to a read error.

CDR1 is SQVTM and CDR2 is ANQGSEA in the germline V gene. This CDR3 spans 11 amino acids. Study outcomes and limitations: Missing private and CD4 specificities, VDJdb matching favored anti-spike CD8 responses.

Attached unique molecular identifiers marked individual cDNA molecules. Using its own MiXCR run on the 5' RACE reads, TCRdb lists one record per CDR3 protein. This table holds some 50,000 distinct CDR3 sequences, over 5% found once. This sequence was found in an adult who was a healthcare worker with PCR-confirmed SARS-CoV-2 infection or an uninfected control (not recorded which). This chain links TRBV29-1 with TRBJ1-1; D unresolved. The sequenced material came from whole blood. CDR3 sequence reads: CSVRQNSEAFF. The DNA of the CDR3 is TGCAGCGTGCGACAAAACAGTGAAGCTTTCTTT.